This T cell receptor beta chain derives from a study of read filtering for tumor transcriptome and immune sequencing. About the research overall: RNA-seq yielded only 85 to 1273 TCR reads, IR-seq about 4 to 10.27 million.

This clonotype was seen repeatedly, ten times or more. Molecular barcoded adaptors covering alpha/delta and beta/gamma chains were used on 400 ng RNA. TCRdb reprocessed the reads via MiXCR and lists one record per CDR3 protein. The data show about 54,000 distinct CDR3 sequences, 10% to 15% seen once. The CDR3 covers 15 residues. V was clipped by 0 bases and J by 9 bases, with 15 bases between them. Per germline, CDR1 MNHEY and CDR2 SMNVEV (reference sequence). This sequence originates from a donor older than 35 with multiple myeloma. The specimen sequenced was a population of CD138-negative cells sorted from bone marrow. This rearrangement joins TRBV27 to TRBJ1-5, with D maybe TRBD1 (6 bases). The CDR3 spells CASSLSVGRGGPQHF. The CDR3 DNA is TGTGCCAGCAGTTTATCTGTCGGCAGGGGAGGGCCCCAGCATTTT.